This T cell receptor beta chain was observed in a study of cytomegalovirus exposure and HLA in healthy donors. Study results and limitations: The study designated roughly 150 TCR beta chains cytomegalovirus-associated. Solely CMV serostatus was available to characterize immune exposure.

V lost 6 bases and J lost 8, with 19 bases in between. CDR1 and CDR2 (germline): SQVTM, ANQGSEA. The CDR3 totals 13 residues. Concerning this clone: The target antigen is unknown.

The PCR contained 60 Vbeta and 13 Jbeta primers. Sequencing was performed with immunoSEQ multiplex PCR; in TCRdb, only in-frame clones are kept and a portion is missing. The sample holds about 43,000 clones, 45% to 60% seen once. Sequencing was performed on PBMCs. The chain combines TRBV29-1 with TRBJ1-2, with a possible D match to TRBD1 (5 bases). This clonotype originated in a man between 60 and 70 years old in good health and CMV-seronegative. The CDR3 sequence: CSVGGAGPAGYTF. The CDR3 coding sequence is TGCAGCGTGGGCGGGGCAGGGCCGGCGGGCTACACCTTC.